The 25 T cell receptor beta chains reported below all come from one sample, sequenced in a study of blood T cell repertoires in COVID-19. TCRdb's table, derived via immunoSEQ multiplex PCR, lists solely in-frame clones and lacks some. The data contain fewer than 200,000 clones, approximately 87% of them seen just once; the ten biggest clones take up 4.4%. Sequenced: PBMCs or T cells enriched from blood (not recorded which). Every receptor here comes from a woman aged 45-60 years who had recovered from COVID-19.

The V and J genes are TRBV20-1 and TRBJ1-6, with D possibly being TRBD1 (5 bases). Germline values: CDR1 DFQATT, CDR2 SNEGSKA (reference sequence). This CDR3 is 11 amino acids long. V lost 0 bases and J 14 bases, leaving 8 bases between the germline ends. The CDR3 DNA is TGCAGTGCTAGAGAGGGGCAGTCCCTCCACTTT. This sequence encodes CSAREGQSLHF.

CDR3 DNA sequence: TGTGCCAGCAGTTTAGGAGGCCCAGATACGCAGTATTTT. Translated: CASSLGGPDTQYF. The V gene is TRBV12-3 or TRBV12-4, the J gene TRBJ2-3; D uncertain. The V and J ends lost 1 base and 4 bases respectively, with 6 bases between them. The CDR3 runs 13 residues.

Here the CDR3 DNA reads TGTGCCATCAGTGGGCGGGAGAGGGCGAATGAGCAGTTCTTC. Protein sequence: CAISGRERANEQFF. The chain employs TRBV10-3 and TRBJ2-1; 7 bases match TRBD2. Trimming at V came to 4 bases and at J to 7 bases, leaving 7 bases not matched to a gene. CDR1 ENHRY and CDR2 SYGVKD come from the germline V gene. CDR3 length: 14 amino acids.

The genes are TRBV19 and TRBJ2-3, with 8 positions matching TRBD2. This CDR3 has 15 residues. Per germline, CDR1 LNHDA and CDR2 SQIVND (reference sequence). Losses at the gene ends were 8 bases for V and 2 bases for J; bases not matched to a gene: 9. In DNA, the CDR3 is TGTGCCAGTGACCCCCGGGGGGGTCACACAGATACGCAGTATTTT. It yields the protein CASDPRGGHTDTQYF.

The chain joins TRBV30 to TRBJ1-2; D is perhaps TRBD1 (6 bases). This CDR3 spans 12 amino acids. Germline loops: CDR1 GTSNPN, CDR2 SVGIG (reference sequence). Trimming took off 2 bases at V and 6 bases at J, with 10 bases between the two ends. The CDR3 is CAWSSRGHGYTF. The CDR3 DNA reads TGTGCCTGGAGTTCCAGGGGCCATGGCTACACCTTC.

This chain's CDR3 is CASSPGLAGSGEQFF. DNA of the CDR3: TGTGCCAGCAGCCCAGGACTAGCTGGATCGGGTGAGCAGTTCTTC. The J gene is TRBJ2-1, the V gene TRBV7-2; TRBD2 agrees at 8 bases. V dropped 5 bases and J dropped 9; count of bases not matched to a gene: 12. The germline V gene has CDR1 SGHTA and CDR2 FQGNSA. The CDR3 spans 15 residues.

The chain couples TRBV19 to TRBJ1-4; TRBD1 might be the D (6 bases). The length of the CDR3 is 16 residues. Per the germline V gene, CDR1 is LNHDA and CDR2 is SQIVND (reference sequence). V shed 3 bases and J shed 0 bases, with 11 bases lying between them. This chain's CDR3 is CASSIGTIATNEKLFF. As DNA, the CDR3 is TGTGCCAGTAGTATTGGGACAATTGCAACTAATGAAAAACTGTTTTTT.

The chain links TRBV7-8 to TRBJ2-7; 7 bases fit TRBD2. This CDR3 has 14 amino acids. Unmatched junction bases numbered 5, after V lost 6 bases and J lost 0 bases. The germline V gene encodes CDR1 SGHVS and CDR2 FQNEAQ. This CDR3 is CASSLPGGSYEQYV. The CDR3 DNA reads TGTGCCAGCAGTCTACCGGGGGGCTCCTACGAGCAGTACGTC.

The genes are TRBV27 and TRBJ2-7; weak D call: TRBD2 (5 bases). Deletions cut 0 bases from V and 7 bases from J, with 13 bases between. From germline, CDR1 is MNHEY and CDR2 SMNVEV (reference sequence). The CDR3 extends over 14 amino acids. DNA for the CDR3: TGTGCCAGCAGTTTATCACTAGGTCGGGGAGAGCAGTACGTC. Amino acid sequence: CASSLSLGRGEQYV.

The chain has TRBV19 and TRBJ1-4, with a possible D match to TRBD1 (6 bases). From germline, CDR1 is LNHDA and CDR2 SQIVND (reference sequence). The CDR3 consists of 14 residues. V lost 6 bases to trimming and J lost 4 bases, with 12 bases between them. CDR3 amino acids: CASSGGPFNEKLFF. CDR3 nucleotide sequence: TGTGCCAGTAGCGGGGGGCCATTTAATGAAAAACTGTTTTTT.

The rearrangement uses TRBV15 and TRBJ2-2; no firm D call. V dropped 4 bases and J dropped 2 bases, with 5 bases sitting between them. Germline V gene sequence: CDR1 LNHNV, CDR2 YYDKDF (reference sequence). The CDR3 consists of 13 residues. CDR3 DNA: TGTGCCACCAGCACCCATAACACCGGGGAGCTGTTTTTT. It codes for CATSTHNTGELFF.

The chain recombines TRBV6-6 with TRBJ1-5; D might be TRBD1 (5 bases). V was shortened by 7 bases and J by 7 bases, with 11 bases between the two germline ends. The CDR3 is 12 amino acids. The germline CDR1 and CDR2 sequences are MNHNY and SVGAGI (reference sequence). The CDR3 DNA follows: TGTGCCAGCATCCCGGGGGGGCAGCCCCAGCATTTT. Amino acids: CASIPGGQPQHF.

This rearrangement joins TRBV15 to TRBJ1-1; no clear D gene. This CDR3 has 15 amino acids. Between the trimmed V and J ends, which lost 2 bases and 5 bases, there was a span of 15 bases. Germline assignment: CDR1 LNHNV and CDR2 YYDKDF (reference sequence). This chain's CDR3 is CATSRRRKGETEAFF. CDR3 coding DNA: TGTGCCACCAGCAGAAGGCGGAAAGGAGAGACTGAAGCTTTCTTT.

The chain is built from TRBV9 and TRBJ2-1, with 11 bases identical to TRBD2. The V gene end was trimmed by 0 bases and the J gene end by 8 bases; junction bases not matched to a gene: 4. This CDR3 contains 15 residues. Germline V gene data show CDR1 as SGDLS and CDR2 as YYNGEE. The CDR3 region is CASSVASGGLYEQFF. The CDR3 coding sequence is TGTGCCAGCAGCGTAGCTAGCGGGGGGCTTTATGAGCAGTTCTTC.

The chain couples TRBV7-2 to TRBJ1-6; D not resolved. V lost 3 bases and J 9 bases, leaving 6 bases between the germline ends. Germline V gene sequence: CDR1 SGHTA, CDR2 FQGNSA. There are 12 residues in the CDR3. The CDR3 region has the DNA TGTGCCAGCAGCTTTGAACTTTCACCCCTCCACTTT. Protein: CASSFELSPLHF.

V is TRBV29-1 and J is TRBJ2-1; unclear D gene. CDR3 length equals 16 residues. Germline values: CDR1 SQVTM, CDR2 ANQGSEA. Between the trimmed V and J ends, which lost 0 bases and 2 bases, there was a span of 14 bases. This chain's CDR3 is CSVEDRHLYPYNEQFF. Here the CDR3 DNA reads TGCAGCGTTGAAGACAGGCATCTATATCCCTACAATGAGCAGTTCTTC.

The chain joins TRBV6-5 to TRBJ2-1; 9 bases line up with TRBD1. V trimming: 6 bases; J trimming: 7 bases; junction bases outside the gene matches: 10. This CDR3 region has 15 residues. CDR1 and CDR2 from the germline V gene are MNHEY and SVGAGI. CDR3 in amino acids: CASRPPGQGLNEQFF. The CDR3 DNA is TGTGCCAGCAGACCGCCGGGACAGGGATTGAATGAGCAGTTCTTC.

J is TRBJ2-1 and V is TRBV27; D unresolved. The CDR3 loop spans 13 amino acids. Per germline, CDR1 MNHEY and CDR2 SMNVEV (reference sequence). Trimming shortened V by 2 bases and J by 7 bases, and 9 bases separated the two germline ends. This chain's CDR3 is CASSLGRWNEQFF. The CDR3 DNA reads as TGTGCCAGCAGTTTAGGCAGGTGGAATGAGCAGTTCTTC.

The V call is TRBV12-3 or TRBV12-4, the J call TRBJ1-2; 7 bases fit TRBD1. V was pared by 6 bases and J by 8 bases, with 9 bases of the junction left unmatched. This CDR3 has 13 amino acids. The CDR3 is CASSLTGRGGYTF. The CDR3 nucleotides read TGTGCCAGCAGCCTGACAGGGCGGGGAGGCTACACCTTC.

The CDR3 DNA reads TGCGCCAGCAGCCAAGGACGAATGCCTGGAGGGAGGGAGACCCAGTACTTC. Its protein is CASSQGRMPGGRETQYF. The V gene is TRBV4-1, the J gene TRBJ2-5, with D tentatively TRBD2 (6 bases). This CDR3 contains 17 residues. Per the germline V gene, CDR1 is MGHRA and CDR2 is YSYEKL. V lost 1 base and J lost 5, with 20 bases in between.

J is TRBJ1-1 and V is TRBV7-8; TRBD1 might be the D (5 bases). The CDR3 loop spans 13 amino acids. Trimming took 5 bases from V and 7 from J, leaving 14 bases between them. Looked up from germline, CDR1 is SGHVS and CDR2 is FQNEAQ. The CDR3 spells CASSLQGTNEAFF. DNA for the CDR3: TGTGCCAGCAGCCTCCAGGGCACCAATGAAGCTTTCTTT.

The rearrangement uses TRBV7-9 and TRBJ1-2; 12 bases agree with TRBD1. CDR1 SEHNR and CDR2 FQNEAQ come from the germline V gene (reference sequence). The CDR3 sequence is 15 residues long. V gave up 5 bases and J gave up 3 bases; unmatched junction bases: 4. For the CDR3, the DNA is TGTGCCAGCAGCCCGGGGACAGGGGGCGACTATGGCTACACCTTC. Amino acids: CASSPGTGGDYGYTF.

The chain is built from TRBV10-2 and TRBJ2-7; TRBD2 is a possible D gene (5 bases). Germline V gene sequence: CDR1 WSHSY, CDR2 SAAADI. This CDR3 is built from 14 residues. V was shortened by 4 bases and J by 0 bases, with 10 bases between the two germline ends. CDR3 loop: CASSASGSSYEQYV. CDR3 DNA: TGCGCCAGCAGTGCTTCGGGGAGCTCCTACGAGCAGTACGTC.

This chain joins TRBV18 and TRBJ2-5, with 12 bases aligning to TRBD2. There are 15 residues in the CDR3. The V and J ends lost 10 bases and 3 bases, in that order; junction bases with no gene match: 9. The germline V gene has CDR1 KGHSH and CDR2 LQKENI. The CDR3 bases are TGTGCCACCCTGAGGACTAGCGGGGACAAAGAGACCCAGTACTTC. This sequence encodes CATLRTSGDKETQYF.

The chain combines TRBV15 with TRBJ1-2, with TRBD1 as a possible D gene (6 bases). The CDR3 runs to 13 residues. The V gene lost 2 bases and the J gene lost 10 bases, with 14 bases spanning the gap. CDR1 and CDR2 (germline): LNHNV, YYDKDF (reference sequence). CDR3 nucleotides: TGTGCCACCAGCAGATCACAGGGAAAGGACTACACCTTC. As protein: CATSRSQGKDYTF.